The entry below gives a single TCR beta chain sequence along with its context. What it binds is unknown. Just one base apart from a much larger clone, this may be a read error. The sample originates from a study of tumor-infiltrating lymphocytes in primary liver carcinoma. Study overall: Patients were men and women aged 30 to 69 years.

Study-level findings and limits: Tumor-adjacent and tumor-blood pairs shared a smaller degree of overlap than tumor region pairs.

CDR3 size: 10 residues. Germline V lookup: CDR1 MDHEN, CDR2 SYDVKM. A constant-region primer served to make TCR beta cDNA from about 500 ng total RNA. Slightly modified ARM-PCR, run as three nested multiplex PCR rounds, produced the TCR beta libraries. The first two PCR rounds used TRBV1-TRBV30 primers with a Cbeta primer, roughly 10 cycles each. TCRdb reanalysed the multiplex PCR reads using MiXCR and keeps one entry per CDR3 protein. The table records roughly 91,000 distinct CDR3 sequences, about 70% of them present only once. Co-extraction of RNA and DNA was performed on about 20-32 mg of unsorted bulk tissue. Surgical resection treated primary liver carcinoma in the patients.

Specimen: liver tumor tissue from sampling region 5. Subset: tumor region T5, tumor centre. The chain joins TRBV28 to TRBJ1-1; D is undetermined. The sequence came from an older woman with primary liver carcinoma and hepatitis B virus infection. Here the CDR3 DNA reads TGTGCCAGCAGCCGGCTTGAAGCTTCCTTT. It specifies CASSRLEASF.